This T cell receptor (beta chain) was captured in a study of T cells in localized non-small cell lung cancer. Study conclusions and caveats: Uninvolved adjacent lung had more T cell clonality than any other tissue, topping tumor.

Assay: immunoSEQ multiplex PCR; the TCRdb copy retains only in-frame clones and omits some. The sample yields more than 2,000 clones, roughly 28% seen once. On this clone itself: Its antigen is unidentified.

CDR1 and CDR2 (germline): SGHRS, YFSETQ. Trimming cost V 4 bases and J 2 bases; bases outside gene matches: 4. The CDR3 sequence is 15 residues long. The sequence was collected from a male donor aged 60 or older with stage II squamous cell lung carcinoma. The chain employs TRBV5-1 and TRBJ2-5; TRBD2 matches 11 bases. Sequencing was performed on lung tumor tissue, taken before any cancer treatment. The CDR3 DNA follows: TGCGCCAGCAGCCCTAGACTAGCGGGGCAAGAGACCCAGTACTTC. It encodes CASSPRLAGQETQYF.